Below are 3 T cell receptor beta chains sequenced from a single sample in a study of blood T cells in healthy people across ages. Next came a second PCR, run for about 6 to 11 cycles, which used a sample-barcoded 5' primer along with a J-beta primer mix. TCRdb ran MiXCR on the 5' RACE reads and lists one entry per CDR3 protein. The sample has around 1,600,000 distinct CDR3 sequences; approximately 39% are singletons. Sequenced sample: blood. All receptors derive from a woman under 30 in good health.

This clonotype was recorded a few times. The junction differs from germline at one of its ends, possibly a read error. The V and J genes are TRBV6-6 and TRBJ1-1; D not resolved. CDR3 length: 13 residues. CDR1 is MNHNY, CDR2 SVGAGI, per germline (reference sequence). The CDR3 DNA sequence: TGTGCCAGCAGTGACTCTTGGGGAGGGGAAGCTTTCTTT. Translation gives CASSDSWGGEAFF.

This chain uses TRBV7-2 with TRBJ1-5, with TRBD1 matching over 9 bases. Looked up from germline, CDR1 is SGHTA and CDR2 is FQGNSA. This CDR3 contains 15 residues. The junction had 7 bases not matched to a gene; V was cut back by 6 bases and J by 4 bases. The CDR3 spells CASSRTGEQNQPQHF. Here the CDR3 DNA reads TGTGCCAGCAGTCGGACAGGGGAGCAGAATCAGCCCCAGCATTTT.

This chain connects TRBV4-3 to TRBJ2-2, with D possibly being TRBD2 (6 bases). CDR3 length: 16 amino acids. Germline assignment: CDR1 LGHNA and CDR2 YSLEER. Trimming cost V 0 bases and J 1 base, with 9 bases left between them. Here the CDR3 reads CASSQESGGNTGELFF. Written as DNA, the CDR3 is TGCGCCAGCAGCCAAGAATCCGGGGGGAACACCGGGGAGCTGTTTTTT.